One and the same sample provided the 16 T cell receptor beta chains below, sequenced in a study of blood T cell repertoires in COVID-19. Generated by immunoSEQ multiplex PCR, the TCRdb table keeps only in-frame clones and is missing some. The sample shows hundreds of thousands of clones, around 87% of them seen only once. The sequencing sample was made of PBMCs or T cells enriched from blood (not recorded which). These receptors originate from a woman between 50 and 59 years old who had recovered from COVID-19.

The chain employs TRBV7-9 and TRBJ2-3; 10 bases align to TRBD2. The germline CDR1 and CDR2 sequences are SEHNR and FQNEAQ (reference sequence). Germline trimming cut 3 bases from V and 6 bases from J; bases unmatched to any gene: 15. The length of the CDR3 is 18 residues. The CDR3 reads CASSFTGLAGATGDTQYF. In DNA, the CDR3 is TGTGCCAGCAGCTTCACTGGGCTAGCGGGAGCAACAGGGGATACGCAGTATTTT.

This clone was found once. CDR3 nucleotide sequence: TGTGCCAGCTCACCATTCGACGATACAGGGAACACTGAAGCTTTCTTT. Translation gives CASSPFDDTGNTEAFF. The chain is built from TRBV18 and TRBJ1-1; D is perhaps TRBD1 (5 bases). There are 16 residues in the CDR3. V was trimmed by 2 bases and J by 1 base, leaving 14 bases between them. CDR1 and CDR2 from the germline V gene are KGHSH and LQKENI.

The V call is TRBV9, the J call TRBJ2-1; 8 positions agree with TRBD2. This CDR3 has 13 residues. J gave up 9 bases and V 4 bases, and 6 bases lay outside the gene matches. Germline V gives CDR1 SGDLS, CDR2 YYNGEE. The CDR3 is CASSRLSGSEQFF. The CDR3 DNA reads TGTGCCAGCAGCAGATTAAGCGGGAGTGAGCAGTTCTTC.

The V gene is TRBV30, the J gene TRBJ2-7; D remains unclear. This CDR3 has 13 residues. V lost 1 base to trimming and J lost 1 base, with 8 bases between them. CDR1 is GTSNPN and CDR2 is SVGIG in the germline V gene (reference sequence). CDR3 nucleotide sequence: TGTGCCTGGAGTGCTGACGGGTCCTACGAGCAGTACTTC. Its protein is CAWSADGSYEQYF.

The chain recombines TRBV5-1 with TRBJ1-6, with no clear D. V lost 0 bases to trimming and J lost 6 bases, with 7 bases between them. Germline lookup yields CDR1 SGHRS and CDR2 YFSETQ. The CDR3 runs to 14 residues. The CDR3 sequence: CASSLGASNSPLHF. The DNA for the CDR3 is TGCGCCAGCAGCTTGGGGGCCAGTAATTCACCCCTCCACTTT.

J is TRBJ2-2 and V is TRBV6-5; tentatively, D is TRBD2 (5 bases). This CDR3 has 14 residues. Germline V gives CDR1 MNHEY, CDR2 SVGAGI. The V end was cut by 8 bases, the J end by 0 bases, with 10 bases between. This CDR3 is CASRSGANTGELFF. CDR3 DNA sequence: TGTGCCAGCCGTTCCGGGGCGAACACCGGGGAGCTGTTTTTT.

This clone was found many times. The chain's CDR3 is CASSFIPGTGDNEQFF. In DNA, the CDR3 is TGTGCCAGCAGCTTTATCCCCGGGACAGGAGACAATGAGCAGTTCTTC. The V gene is TRBV7-9, the J gene TRBJ2-1; 8 bases match TRBD1. Germline CDR1 and CDR2: SEHNR and FQNEAQ (reference sequence). The CDR3 covers 16 residues. The trim removed 3 bases at V and 5 bases at J, leaving 9 bases unmatched.

This rearrangement joins TRBV10-3 to TRBJ2-1; TRBD2 matches at 11 bases. Germline V gene sequence: CDR1 ENHRY, CDR2 SYGVKD. V gave up 6 bases and J gave up 7 bases; unmatched junction bases: 8. The CDR3 runs to 15 residues. This CDR3 is CAISVTSGSRNEQFF. For the CDR3, the DNA is TGTGCCATCAGCGTCACTAGCGGGAGTCGTAATGAGCAGTTCTTC.

V is TRBV6-1 and J is TRBJ1-5; 8 bases are shared with TRBD1. The length of the CDR3 is 19 residues. Germline trimming cut 0 bases from V and 0 bases from J; bases unmatched to any gene: 10. Germline CDR1 is MNHNS and CDR2 is SASEGT. The CDR3 region is CASSEAVDRGSYSNQPQHF. CDR3 bases: TGTGCCAGCAGTGAAGCGGTTGACAGGGGATCATATAGCAATCAGCCCCAGCATTTT.

The genes are TRBV5-5 and TRBJ1-5; possibly TRBD1 for D (5 bases). V was shortened by 0 bases and J by 5 bases, with 12 bases between the two germline ends. The CDR3 loop spans 15 amino acids. Germline-derived CDR1 and CDR2 are SGHKS and YYEKEE (reference sequence). The CDR3 here is CASSLGRQTHQPQHF. The CDR3 DNA reads TGTGCCAGCAGCTTGGGTCGACAGACCCATCAGCCCCAGCATTTT.

This chain links TRBV28 with TRBJ1-2; D is perhaps TRBD1 (5 bases). V was pared by 3 bases and J by 0 bases, with 8 bases between. The CDR3 covers 14 residues. Per the germline V gene, CDR1 is MDHEN and CDR2 is SYDVKM. CDR3 sequence: CASSFAGSNYGYTF. DNA for the CDR3: TGTGCCAGCAGTTTTGCAGGGTCTAACTATGGCTACACCTTC.

CDR3 residues: CSASGGQGVLRPQHF. DNA for the CDR3: TGCAGTGCTAGTGGGGGGCAGGGGGTACTTAGGCCCCAGCATTTT. The chain links TRBV20-1 to TRBJ1-5; TRBD1 aligns across 7 bases. Germline-derived CDR1 and CDR2 are DFQATT and SNEGSKA (reference sequence). This CDR3 is 15 amino acids long. The V segment lost 3 bases and the J segment 9 bases; nucleotides outside the gene matches: 14.

The genes are TRBV5-5 and TRBJ1-2; a weak D match, TRBD1 (5 bases). V lost 0 bases to trimming and J lost 4 bases, with 16 bases between them. The CDR3 loop spans 16 amino acids. Germline V lookup: CDR1 SGHKS, CDR2 YYEKEE (reference sequence). The CDR3 sequence is CASSLVWGESFYGYTF. Here the CDR3 DNA reads TGTGCCAGCAGCTTGGTCTGGGGCGAATCCTTCTATGGCTACACCTTC. The complete variable domain, with remaining parts taken from reference TRBV5-5 and TRBJ1-2, reads DAGVTQSPTHLIKTRGQQVTLRCSPISGHKSVSWYQQVLGQGPQFIFQYYEKEERGRGNFPDRFSARQFPNYSSELNVNALLLGDSALYLCASSLVWGESFYGYTFGSGTRLTVV.

This clone appeared a few times. This chain joins TRBV18 and TRBJ2-5, with D tentatively TRBD1 (6 bases). Germline V CDR1 and CDR2: KGHSH, LQKENI. Between the trimmed V and J ends, which lost 6 bases and 2 bases, there was a span of 16 bases. The length of the CDR3 is 15 residues. CDR3 DNA sequence: TGTGCCAGCTCCCCTAACCCCCAGGGGCAAGAGACCCAGTACTTC. The encoded protein is CASSPNPQGQETQYF.

This chain uses TRBV28 with TRBJ1-2; 7 nucleotides match TRBD1. CDR1 and CDR2 (germline): MDHEN, SYDVKM. CDR3 length equals 13 residues. Trimming cost V 6 bases and J 6 bases; bases outside gene matches: 7. CDR3 residues: CASSSGTANGYTF. As DNA, the CDR3 is TGTGCCAGCAGCTCCGGGACAGCAAATGGCTACACCTTC.

The chain couples TRBV2 to TRBJ2-2; 9 bases line up with TRBD1. V was clipped by 6 bases and J by 3 bases; unmatched bases: 5. Germline V CDR1 and CDR2: SNHLY, FYNNEI. This CDR3 contains 15 residues. CDR3 DNA sequence: TGTGCCAGCAGGAAGACAGGGGGGGACACCGGGGAGCTGTTTTTT. It translates to CASRKTGGDTGELFF. The whole variable domain, filled in from reference TRBV2 and TRBJ2-2, reads EPEVTQTPSHQVTQMGQEVILRCVPISNHLYFYWYRQILGQKVEFLVSFYNNEISEKSEIFDDQFSVERPDGSNFTLKIRSTKLEDSAMYFCASRKTGGDTGELFFGEGSRLTVL.